This T cell receptor (beta chain) derives from a study of Graves' ophthalmopathy and Graves' hyperthyroidism. Study conclusions and caveats: A model built from 13 signatures distinguished ophthalmopathy from stable hyperthyroidism with about 86% sensitivity and around 81% specificity.

RNA served as the template for amplifying TCR beta CDR3 regions. The first-round RT-PCR employed HTBI primers together with the Qiagen OneStep RT-PCR kit. A multiplex PCR was then performed as the second round. One entry per CDR3 protein results from TCRdb running MiXCR on the multiplex PCR reads. The data hold around 1.1 million distinct CDR3 sequences, with less than 45% observed a single time. The hyperthyroidism patients, aged 18 to 65, had been newly diagnosed, with under 2 months' duration. In its sample, this clonotype was seen many times. Its antigen remains unknown. V dropped 5 bases and J dropped 0 bases, with 7 bases sitting between them. CDR1 is SEHNR, CDR2 FQNEAQ, per germline (reference sequence). This CDR3 has 14 amino acids.

The TCR comes from an adult man with Graves' hyperthyroidism. The sample consisted of peripheral blood or thyroid tissue (not recorded which). This chain links TRBV7-9 with TRBJ1-4, with D unclear. CDR3 nucleotides: TGTGCCAGCAGCGGGCCCTCAACTAATGAAAAACTGTTTTTT. Residues: CASSGPSTNEKLFF. Variable domain in full (rest from reference TRBV7-9 and TRBJ1-4): DTGVSQNPRHKITKRGQNVTFRCDPISEHNRLYWYRQTLGQGPEFLTYFQNEAQLEKSRLLSDRFSAERPKGSFSTLEIQRTEQGDSAMYLCASSGPSTNEKLFFGSGTQLSVL.